These 17 T cell receptor beta chains originate from one sample sequenced in a study of blood T cell repertoires in COVID-19. The data were produced by immunoSEQ multiplex PCR, yet TCRdb's version contains in-frame clones alone and is incomplete. Altogether 180,000 or so clones are present, about nine tenths being singletons, with the ten largest covering 1.5% to 2%. The sequencing sample was made of peripheral blood. Every receptor here comes from a man between 18 and 29 years old with active or convalescent COVID-19.

The rearrangement uses TRBV10-3 and TRBJ2-2; 7 positions agree with TRBD1. V gave up 11 bases and J gave up 2 bases; unmatched junction bases: 8. Germline CDR1 and CDR2: ENHRY and SYGVKD. The CDR3 loop spans 14 amino acids. In DNA form, the CDR3 reads TGTGCCTCCGAGGGACAGCTAAACACCGGGGAGCTGTTTTTT. Translation gives CASEGQLNTGELFF.

V usage is TRBV5-1 and J usage is TRBJ2-6; D not certain. The V gene lost 2 bases and the J gene lost 2 bases, with 11 bases spanning the gap. Germline V lookup: CDR1 SGHRS, CDR2 YFSETQ. CDR3 length: 16 amino acids. The chain's CDR3 is CASSLSGLAGANVLTF. CDR3 DNA: TGCGCCAGCAGCTTATCAGGTCTGGCTGGGGCCAACGTCCTGACTTTC.

The chain is built from TRBV7-9 and TRBJ2-2; no reliable D call. V was shortened by 4 bases and J by 5 bases, with 5 bases between the two germline ends. Germline V gene sequence: CDR1 SEHNR, CDR2 FQNEAQ (reference sequence). This CDR3 comprises 12 residues. The CDR3 DNA reads as TGTGCCAGCAGCTCAACTACCGGGGAGCTGTTTTTT. Translation gives CASSSTTGELFF.

This rearrangement joins TRBV30 to TRBJ1-1; TRBD1 matches at 7 bases. Trimming at V came to 2 bases and at J to 0 bases, leaving 3 bases not matched to a gene. CDR1 GTSNPN and CDR2 SVGIG come from the germline V gene (reference sequence). This CDR3 has 14 amino acids. The chain's CDR3 is CAWSKGAMNTEAFF. CDR3 in DNA: TGTGCCTGGAGTAAGGGGGCAATGAACACTGAAGCTTTCTTT.

The chain couples TRBV30 to TRBJ2-1; a possible D gene is TRBD1 (6 bases). Trimming shortened V by 7 bases and J by 7 bases, and 14 bases separated the two germline ends. Looked up from germline, CDR1 is GTSNPN and CDR2 is SVGIG (reference sequence). This CDR3 spans 12 amino acids. In nucleotides, the CDR3 is TGTGCCTCAACGACAGGTTCAAATGAGCAGTTCTTC. It encodes CASTTGSNEQFF.

The rearrangement uses TRBV7-9 and TRBJ2-7; TRBD1 agrees at 10 bases. The CDR3 has 16 amino acids. From germline, CDR1 is SEHNR and CDR2 FQNEAQ (reference sequence). J lost 3 bases, V lost 5 bases, and 10 bases had no gene match. CDR3 bases: TGTGCCAGCAGCCCGATCGGGGGGACAGGGGACTACGAGCAGTACTTC. This codes for CASSPIGGTGDYEQYF.

This clone was detected once. The chain links TRBV21-1 to TRBJ1-6; TRBD1 is taken as the D call from the table, unchecked against the DNA. TRBV21-1 is deemed a pseudogene. The CDR3 loop spans 13 amino acids. DNA for the CDR3: TGTGCCAGCAATTTTGACAGGGGATCACCCCTCCACTTT. Protein sequence: CASNFDRGSPLHF.

The chain employs TRBV2 and TRBJ1-5, with D possibly being TRBD1 (6 bases). Germline V gene lookup returns CDR1 SNHLY and CDR2 FYNNEI. This CDR3 is 13 amino acids long. V lost 8 bases, J lost 3 bases, and 11 bases lay in between. In nucleotides, the CDR3 is TGTGCCAGCGGCGGACAGATCAATCAGCCCCAGCATTTT. Protein product: CASGGQINQPQHF.

This sequence joins TRBV4-3 and TRBJ2-1; a possible D gene is TRBD2 (5 bases). This CDR3 is 14 amino acids long. CDR1 is LGHNA and CDR2 is YSLEER in the germline V gene. V gave up 0 bases and J gave up 9 bases, with 12 bases separating them. CDR3 in DNA: TGCGCCAGCAGCCAAGAAGGGAGTTGGGGTGAGCAGTTCTTC. Protein sequence: CASSQEGSWGEQFF.

This chain joins TRBV30 and TRBJ1-2, with D hard to call. With 8 bases removed from V and 4 bases from J, the gap between germline ends came to 17 bases. CDR1 is GTSNPN, CDR2 SVGIG, per germline (reference sequence). The CDR3 is made up of 13 amino acids. Here the CDR3 DNA reads TGTGCCGGGCAGGAGGAGACCTTCTATGGCTACACCTTC. Protein product: CAGQEETFYGYTF.

The chain has TRBV7-2 and TRBJ1-1; D unclear. This CDR3 is built from 13 residues. Trimming removed 5 bases at V and 0 bases at J, with 7 bases between. CDR1 SGHTA and CDR2 FQGNSA come from the germline V gene. The DNA of the CDR3 is TGTGCCAGCAGCCCGGGTATGAACACTGAAGCTTTCTTT. It is translated as CASSPGMNTEAFF. The full variable domain, its missing parts supplied by reference TRBV7-2 and TRBJ1-1, is GAGVSQSPSNKVTEKGKDVELRCDPISGHTALYWYRQSLGQGLEFLIYFQGNSAPDKSGLPSDRFSAERTGGSVSTLTIQRTQQEDSAVYLCASSPGMNTEAFFGQGTRLTVV.

This clone occurred once. The rearrangement links TRBV12-3 or TRBV12-4 to TRBJ2-1, with 7 bases aligning to TRBD1. The CDR3 has 11 residues. The J segment lost 14 bases and the V segment lost 6 bases, leaving 7 bases of the junction unmatched. In nucleotides, the CDR3 is TGTGCCAGCAGCTGGGGACAGTCGGAGTTCTTC. Its protein is CASSWGQSEFF.

CDR3 residues: CASRGTRNPSPYEQYF. As DNA, the CDR3 is TGTGCCAGCAGGGGCACTAGAAACCCCTCCCCCTACGAGCAGTACTTC. The chain carries TRBV2 and TRBJ2-7, with a tentative D call TRBD2 (5 bases). V gave up 6 bases and J gave up 2 bases, with 20 bases separating them. Germline lookup yields CDR1 SNHLY and CDR2 FYNNEI. CDR3 length: 16 amino acids. Full variable domain (missing parts from reference TRBV2 and TRBJ2-7): EPEVTQTPSHQVTQMGQEVILRCVPISNHLYFYWYRQILGQKVEFLVSFYNNEISEKSEIFDDQFSVERPDGSNFTLKIRSTKLEDSAMYFCASRGTRNPSPYEQYFGPGTRLTVT.

V usage is TRBV4-1 and J usage is TRBJ2-5; 9 nucleotides agree with TRBD1. This CDR3 has 13 amino acids. Germline-derived CDR1 and CDR2 are MGHRA and YSYEKL. V lost 6 bases to trimming and J lost 3 bases; unmatched junction nucleotides: 2. The CDR3 protein is CASRRTGEETQYF. The CDR3 nucleotides read TGCGCCAGCAGGCGGACAGGGGAAGAGACCCAGTACTTC.

V is TRBV15 and J is TRBJ1-4; TRBD1 aligns across 7 bases. This CDR3 has 14 amino acids. The germline CDR1 and CDR2 sequences are LNHNV and YYDKDF (reference sequence). J was trimmed by 5 bases and V by 4 bases; bases with no gene match: 4. CDR3 bases: TGTGCCACCAGCAAGACAGGGCAGAATGAAAAACTGTTTTTT. It encodes CATSKTGQNEKLFF.

This clone appeared a single time. The chain is built from TRBV4-3 and TRBJ2-1; D perhaps matches TRBD2 (6 bases). V was cut by 5 bases and J by 4 bases, with 9 bases left in between. CDR1 is LGHNA, CDR2 YSLEER, per germline. This CDR3 has 13 amino acids. The CDR3 nucleotides are TGCGCCAGCAGCAGGGAGGTGTACAATGAGCAGTTCTTC. Translation: CASSREVYNEQFF.

The chain links TRBV7-3 to TRBJ2-2; 8 nucleotides match TRBD2. The V segment lost 2 bases and the J segment 6 bases; nucleotides outside the gene matches: 2. The CDR3 is made up of 14 amino acids. The germline V gene has CDR1 SGHTA and CDR2 FQGTGA. The CDR3: CASSLAGRAGELFF. In DNA, the CDR3 is TGTGCCAGCAGCTTAGCCGGGAGGGCCGGGGAGCTGTTTTTT.